The present entry profiles one TCR beta chain with its context. The data stem from a study of CD8+CD57+ T cells in acquired aplastic anemia. The CDR3 has 14 residues. The V gene lost 5 bases and the J gene lost 4 bases, with 15 bases spanning the gap. CDR1 and CDR2 from the germline V gene are SGHTA and FQGNSA. Patients who underwent sequencing had shown CD8+CD57+ cell expansion by flow cytometry. Genomic DNA served as template for TCR beta VDJ and CDR3 profiling. MiXCR, run by TCRdb on the reads, gives a single entry per CDR3 protein. The data show just over 200,000 distinct CDR3 sequences, with 65% seen just once and 58% held by the top ten.

The sample comprised sorted CD4+, CD8+, or CD8+CD57+ T cells (not recorded which) from PBMCs. This chain joins TRBV7-2 and TRBJ2-7, with D perhaps matching TRBD2 (6 bases). The sequence came from a human donor with aplastic anemia. The CDR3 reads CASSLIGTEYEQYF. Here the CDR3 DNA reads TGTGCCAGCAGCCTAATAGGGACTGAGTACGAGCAGTACTTC.